The T cell receptor beta chain described here comes from a study of control samples from healthy donors and cancer patients. Trimming removed 2 bases from V and 0 bases from J; junction bases left unmatched: 4. The CDR3 consists of 16 residues. Per germline, CDR1 SEHNR and CDR2 FQNEAQ (reference sequence). Data came from immunoSEQ multiplex PCR; TCRdb stores just in-frame clones and leaves some out. The profile shows around 150,000 clones, just over 95% of them singletons. The TCR was taken from a woman in her 30s in good health. The V and J genes are TRBV7-9 and TRBJ1-3; 7 positions match TRBD1. The sequenced sample consisted of blood. For the CDR3, the DNA is TGTGCCAGCAGCTTATCGGGACAGAGCTCTGGAAACACCATATATTTT. It specifies CASSLSGQSSGNTIYF.